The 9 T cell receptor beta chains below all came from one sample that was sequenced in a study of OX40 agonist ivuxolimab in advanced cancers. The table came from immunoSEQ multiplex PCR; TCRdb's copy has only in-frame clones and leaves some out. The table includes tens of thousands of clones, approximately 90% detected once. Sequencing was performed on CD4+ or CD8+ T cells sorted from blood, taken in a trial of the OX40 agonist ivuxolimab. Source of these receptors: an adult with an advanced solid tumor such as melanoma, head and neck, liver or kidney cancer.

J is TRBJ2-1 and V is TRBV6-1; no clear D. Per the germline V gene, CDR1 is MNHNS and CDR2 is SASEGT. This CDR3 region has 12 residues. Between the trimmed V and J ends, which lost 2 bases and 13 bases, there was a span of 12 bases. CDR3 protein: CASSESVLFQFF. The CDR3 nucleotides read TGTGCCAGCAGTGAATCTGTCCTTTTCCAGTTCTTC.

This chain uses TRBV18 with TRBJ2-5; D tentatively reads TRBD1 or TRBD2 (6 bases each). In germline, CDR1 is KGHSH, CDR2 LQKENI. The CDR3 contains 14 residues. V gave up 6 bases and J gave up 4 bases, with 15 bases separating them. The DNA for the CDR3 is TGTGCCAGCTCCCTCCAAAGGGGGGTAGAGACCCAGTACTTC. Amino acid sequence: CASSLQRGVETQYF.

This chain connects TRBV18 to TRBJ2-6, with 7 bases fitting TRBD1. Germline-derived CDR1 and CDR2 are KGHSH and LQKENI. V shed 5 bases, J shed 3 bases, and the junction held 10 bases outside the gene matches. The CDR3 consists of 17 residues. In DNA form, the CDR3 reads TGTGCCAGCTCAACCCGACAGGGATTCGGTGGGGCCAACGTCCTGACTTTC. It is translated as CASSTRQGFGGANVLTF.

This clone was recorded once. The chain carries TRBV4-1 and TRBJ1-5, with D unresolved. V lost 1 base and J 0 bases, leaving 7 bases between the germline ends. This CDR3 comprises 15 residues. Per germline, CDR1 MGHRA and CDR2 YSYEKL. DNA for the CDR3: TGCGCCAGCAGCCAAGGACATTATAGCAATCAGCCCCAGCATTTT. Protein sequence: CASSQGHYSNQPQHF.

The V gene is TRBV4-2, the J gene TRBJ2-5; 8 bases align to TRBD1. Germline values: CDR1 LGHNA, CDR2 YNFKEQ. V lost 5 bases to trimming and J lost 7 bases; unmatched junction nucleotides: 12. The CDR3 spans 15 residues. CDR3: CASSSNDRGAGTQYF. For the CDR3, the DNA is TGTGCCAGCAGCTCGAACGACAGGGGAGCAGGGACCCAGTACTTC.

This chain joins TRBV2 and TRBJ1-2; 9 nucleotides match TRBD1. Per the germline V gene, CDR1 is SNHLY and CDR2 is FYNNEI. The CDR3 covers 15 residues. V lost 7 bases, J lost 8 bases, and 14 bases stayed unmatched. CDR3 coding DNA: TGTGCCAGCACCGAAAGGGGACAGGGCTTCGGAGGCTACACCTTC. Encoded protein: CASTERGQGFGGYTF.

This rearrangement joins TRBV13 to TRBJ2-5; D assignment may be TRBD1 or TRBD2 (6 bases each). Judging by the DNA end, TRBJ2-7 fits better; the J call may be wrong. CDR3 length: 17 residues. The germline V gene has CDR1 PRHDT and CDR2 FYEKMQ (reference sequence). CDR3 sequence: CASSPRVGGPSSYEQYF. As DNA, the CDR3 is TGTGCCAGCAGCCCGCGGGTTGGGGGGCCGAGCTCCTACGAGCAGTACTTC.

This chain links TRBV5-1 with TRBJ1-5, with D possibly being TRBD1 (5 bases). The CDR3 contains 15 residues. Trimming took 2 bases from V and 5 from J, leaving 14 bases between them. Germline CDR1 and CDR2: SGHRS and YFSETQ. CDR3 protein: CASSLEGNGDQPQHF. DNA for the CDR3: TGCGCCAGCAGCTTAGAGGGGAACGGGGATCAGCCCCAGCATTTT.

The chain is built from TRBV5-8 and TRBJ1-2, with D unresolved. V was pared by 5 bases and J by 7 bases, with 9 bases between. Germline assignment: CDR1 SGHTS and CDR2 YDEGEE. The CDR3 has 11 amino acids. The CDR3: CASRREVGYTF. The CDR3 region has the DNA TGTGCCAGCAGGCGGGAGGTTGGCTACACCTTC. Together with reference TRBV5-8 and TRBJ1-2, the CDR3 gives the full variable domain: EAGVTQSPTHLIKTRGQQATLRCSPISGHTSVYWYQQALGLGLQFLLWYDEGEERNRGNFPPRFSGRQFPNYSSELNVNALELEDSALYLCASRREVGYTFGSGTRLTVV.